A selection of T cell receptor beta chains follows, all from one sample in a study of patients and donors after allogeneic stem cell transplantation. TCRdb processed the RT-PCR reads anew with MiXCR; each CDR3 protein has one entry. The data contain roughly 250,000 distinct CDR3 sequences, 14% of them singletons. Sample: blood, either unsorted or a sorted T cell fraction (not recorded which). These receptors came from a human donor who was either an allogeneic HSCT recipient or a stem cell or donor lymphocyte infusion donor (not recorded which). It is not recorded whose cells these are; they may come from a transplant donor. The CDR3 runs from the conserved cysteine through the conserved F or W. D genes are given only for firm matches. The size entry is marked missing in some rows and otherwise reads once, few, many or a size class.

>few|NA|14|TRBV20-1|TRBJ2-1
TGCAGTGCTAGAGTGATCTCAGGGTTCAATGAGCAGTTCTTC
CSARVISGFNEQFF
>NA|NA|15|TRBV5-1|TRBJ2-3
TGCGCCAGCAGTTATAGCGGCCCGGGCGCAGATACGCAGTATTTT
CASSYSGPGADTQYF
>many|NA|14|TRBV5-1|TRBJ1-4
TGCGCCAGCAGCTCCCAGACAACTAATGAAAAACTGTTTTTT
CASSSQTTNEKLFF
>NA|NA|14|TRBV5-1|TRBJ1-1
TGCGCCAGCAGCCCCAGGGGTCGGGGCACTGAAGCTTTCTTT
CASSPRGRGTEAFF
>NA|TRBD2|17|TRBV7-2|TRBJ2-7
TGTGCCAGCAGCTTAGGGGTTAGCGGGGGAAGCTCCTACGAGCAGTACTTC
CASSLGVSGGSSYEQYF
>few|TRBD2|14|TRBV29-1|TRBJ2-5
TGCAGCGTTGGGCTAGCGGGGGGGCGGGAGACCCAGTACTTC
CSVGLAGGRETQYF
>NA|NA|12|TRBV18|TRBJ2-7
TGTGCCAGCTCACCGACGCAGGACGAGCAGTACTTC
CASSPTQDEQYF
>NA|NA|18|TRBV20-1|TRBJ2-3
TGCAGTGCTAGAGATAGTAAAGGGGCGACTTATCGATATAGTACGCAGTATTTT
CSARDSKGATYRYSTQYF
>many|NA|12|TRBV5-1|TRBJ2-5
TGCGCCAGCAGCCCAGACCAAGAGACCCAGTACTTC
CASSPDQETQYF
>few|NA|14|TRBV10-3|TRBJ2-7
TGTGCCATCAGTGAAGCGGGTACAGAACTTGCGCAGTACTTC
CAISEAGTELAQYF